The rows below give T cell receptor beta chains drawn from one sample of a study of blood T cell repertoires in COVID-19. Assay used: immunoSEQ multiplex PCR; TCRdb lists only in-frame clones, some missing. The sample has fewer than 250,000 clones; about 85% are singletons. The sample comprised peripheral blood. These receptors all stem from a woman aged 55-70 years with active or convalescent COVID-19. Both conserved end residues are part of each CDR3. The order of the fields is V gene, D gene, J gene, clone size, CDR3 protein, CDR3 DNA. The D gene is left open where the match is weak. Clone size, where shown, is once, few, many, or a class for clones that have expanded.

TRBV5-6	TRBD1	TRBJ1-1	NA	CASSPKDRGNTEAFF	TGTGCCAGCAGCCCCAAAGACAGGGGGAACACTGAAGCTTTCTTT
TRBV9	TRBD2	TRBJ2-1	NA	CASSATSGDYNEQFF	TGTGCCAGCAGCGCGACTAGCGGGGACTACAATGAGCAGTTCTTC
TRBV5-1	TRBD1	TRBJ1-1	NA	CASSLEVQGANTEAFF	TGCGCCAGCAGCTTGGAGGTACAGGGGGCGAACACTGAAGCTTTCTTT
TRBV5-5	TRBD1	TRBJ2-4	NA	CASSERQGADFGAKNIQYF	TGTGCCAGCAGCGAAAGACAGGGAGCTGACTTCGGAGCCAAAAACATTCAGTACTTC
TRBV7-3	TRBD2	TRBJ2-7	NA	CASSSGLAGGPTLYEQYF	TGTGCCAGCAGCTCGGGACTAGCGGGAGGGCCCACCTTGTACGAGCAGTACTTC
TRBV5-5	TRBD1	TRBJ1-3	NA	CASSLYWDSNSGNTIYF	TGTGCCAGCAGCTTGTATTGGGACAGCAACTCTGGAAACACCATATATTTT
TRBV9	TRBD1	TRBJ2-5	NA	CASSETGGYGQETQYF	TGTGCCAGCAGCGAGACAGGGGGATATGGGCAAGAGACCCAGTACTTC
TRBV19	NA	TRBJ2-2	NA	CASGPDTGELFF	TGTGCCAGTGGCCCTGACACCGGGGAGCTGTTTTTT
TRBV4-2	NA	TRBJ2-1	NA	CASSQTGQYNEQFF	TGTGCCAGCAGCCAAACCGGACAGTACAATGAGCAGTTCTTC
TRBV30	TRBD2	TRBJ2-2	NA	CALVRGLASNTGELFF	TGTGCCCTCGTCAGGGGACTAGCGTCGAACACCGGGGAGCTGTTTTTT
TRBV11-2	NA	TRBJ1-6	NA	CASSLGGGRDSPLHF	TGTGCCAGCAGCTTAGGAGGGGGTCGGGATTCACCCCTCCACTTT
TRBV2	TRBD1	TRBJ2-5	NA	CASSARTGGETQYF	TGTGCCAGCAGCGCTAGGACAGGGGGGGAGACCCAGTACTTC
TRBV7-2	NA	TRBJ1-1	NA	CASSTTGTIPVAFF	TGTGCCAGCAGCACAACCGGGACAATCCCCGTGGCTTTCTTT
TRBV5-1	NA	TRBJ1-6	NA	CASSTGDSPLHF	TGCGCCAGCAGCACGGGAGATTCACCCCTCCACTTT
TRBV28	NA	TRBJ2-2	NA	CASIPGGMNTGELFF	TGTGCCAGCATCCCAGGGGGGATGAACACCGGGGAGCTGTTTTTT
TRBV6-6	TRBD1	TRBJ1-2	few	CATTGGLNYGYTF	TGTGCCACCACAGGGGGCCTTAACTATGGCTACACCTTC
TRBV3-1/TRBV3-2	NA	TRBJ2-1	NA	CASSRRTVLNEQFF	TGTGCCAGCAGCCGACGGACAGTTTTGAATGAGCAGTTCTTC
TRBV10-2	NA	TRBJ1-1	NA	CASREQGNTEAFF	TGCGCCAGCAGGGAACAGGGGAACACTGAAGCTTTCTTT
TRBV5-8	TRBD1	TRBJ2-1	NA	CASSLRDSSYNEQFF	TGTGCCAGCAGCTTGAGGGACAGCAGCTACAATGAGCAGTTCTTC
TRBV7-6	TRBD1	TRBJ1-1	NA	CASSFSGTGRNTEAFF	TGTGCCAGCAGCTTCTCTGGGACAGGTCGGAACACTGAAGCTTTCTTT
TRBV14	NA	TRBJ1-2	NA	CASSQDSGHYINYGYTF	TGTGCCAGCAGCCAAGATTCAGGACACTACATTAACTATGGCTACACCTTC
TRBV2	TRBD1	TRBJ1-5	few	CASTRDRHSNQPQHF	TGTGCCAGCACTCGGGACAGGCACAGCAATCAGCCCCAGCATTTT
TRBV7-3	TRBD1	TRBJ2-7	NA	CASSLTGTGGSYEQYF	TGTGCCAGCAGCTTAACCGGGACAGGGGGATCCTACGAGCAGTACTTC
TRBV5-1	TRBD2	TRBJ2-3	NA	CASSLEGGGTDTQYF	TGCGCCAGCAGCTTGGAGGGCGGGGGTACAGATACGCAGTATTTT
TRBV19	NA	TRBJ1-1	NA	CASSYGRDTEAFF	TGTGCCAGTAGTTATGGTCGGGACACTGAAGCTTTCTTT
TRBV10-2	NA	TRBJ1-4	NA	CASSFARGSEKLFF	TGCGCCAGCAGCTTTGCTCGGGGATCTGAAAAACTGTTTTTT
TRBV6-5	TRBD1	TRBJ2-1	NA	CASSSGGLSYNEQFF	TGTGCCAGCAGTTCAGGGGGCTTGTCCTACAATGAGCAGTTCTTC
TRBV29-1	TRBD2	TRBJ2-7	once	CSVEGGREGHYEQYF	TGCAGCGTTGAAGGGGGGCGGGAGGGCCACTACGAGCAGTACTTC
TRBV11-3	NA	TRBJ2-1	NA	CASSPRVSASYNEQFF	TGTGCCAGCAGCCCGCGGGTTAGCGCATCCTACAATGAGCAGTTCTTC
TRBV19	NA	TRBJ2-7	NA	CASSIASASYEQYF	TGTGCCAGTAGTATCGCGTCTGCTTCATACGAGCAGTACTTC
TRBV7-2	TRBD2	TRBJ2-1	NA	CASSLERTRLAGLNNEQFF	TGTGCCAGCAGCTTAGAAAGAACTAGATTAGCGGGGTTAAACAATGAGCAGTTCTTC
TRBV19	NA	TRBJ1-1	NA	CASSIFGQVNTEAFF	TGTGCCAGTAGTATCTTTGGTCAGGTGAACACTGAAGCTTTCTTT
TRBV4-1	TRBD2	TRBJ2-7	NA	CASSPSPIAGSYEQYF	TGCGCCAGCAGTCCATCACCGATAGCGGGCTCCTACGAGCAGTACTTC
TRBV30	NA	TRBJ2-2	NA	CAWSVRFRPGTGELFF	TGTGCCTGGAGTGTACGGTTCAGGCCCGGCACCGGGGAGCTGTTTTTT
TRBV6-5	TRBD1	TRBJ2-1	NA	CASSPGQGRVEQFF	TGTGCCAGCAGCCCCGGACAGGGGAGGGTGGAGCAGTTCTTC
TRBV4-1	TRBD1	TRBJ2-5	NA	CASSPRQGAVGQETQYF	TGCGCCAGCAGCCCAAGACAGGGGGCGGTTGGGCAAGAGACCCAGTACTTC
TRBV6-2/TRBV6-3	TRBD1	TRBJ2-7	NA	CASSYHGTGTYEQYF	TGTGCCAGCAGTTACCATGGGACAGGGACCTACGAGCAGTACTTC
TRBV7-3	NA	TRBJ1-1	NA	CASSDPREDTEAFF	TGTGCCAGCAGCGACCCTCGGGAGGACACTGAAGCTTTCTTT
TRBV18	TRBD1	TRBJ1-2	NA	CASSPPRGPSNYGYTF	TGTGCCAGCTCACCCCCAAGGGGGCCCTCTAACTATGGCTACACCTTC
TRBV5-4	NA	TRBJ1-1	few	CASSLELRNTEAFF	TGTGCCAGCAGCTTGGAACTTAGGAACACTGAAGCTTTCTTT
TRBV5-1	TRBD1	TRBJ2-5	NA	CASRRGDRGKETQYF	TGCGCCAGCAGGCGGGGGGACAGGGGGAAAGAGACCCAGTACTTC
TRBV2	NA	TRBJ1-6	NA	CASRGGRPNSPLHF	TGTGCCAGCAGGGGGGGACGGCCTAATTCACCCCTCCACTTT